What follows are 18 T cell receptor beta chains derived from one specimen sequenced in a study of T cells in Graves' hyperthyroidism and ophthalmopathy. Researchers took RNA transcripts and amplified the TCR beta CDR3 regions from them. When the TCR CDR3 underwent first-round RT-PCR, the HTBI primer set was used. TCRdb recomputed calls from the multiplex PCR reads with MiXCR, one row per CDR3 protein. The table records about 340,000 distinct CDR3 sequences, roughly 18% of them present only once. The specimen sequenced was blood. The receptors stem from a woman in her 50s with Graves' hyperthyroidism.

This clonotype was picked up many times. The chain employs TRBV11-2 and TRBJ2-3; D remains unclear. This CDR3 has 16 residues. V lost 4 bases to trimming and J lost 1 base, with 15 bases between them. Germline assignment: CDR1 SGHAT and CDR2 FQNNGV. DNA of the CDR3: TGTGCCAGCAGCTCAGAACTTTATTCGGGCACAGATACGCAGTATTTT. It codes for CASSSELYSGTDTQYF. The full variable domain, rest sourced from reference TRBV11-2 and TRBJ2-3, is EAGVAQSPRYKIIEKRQSVAFWCNPISGHATLYWYQQILGQGPKLLIQFQNNGVVDDSQLPKDRFSAERLKGVDSTLKIQPAKLEDSAVYLCASSSELYSGTDTQYFGPGTRLTVL.

This clonotype was observed a handful of times. This chain connects TRBV20-1 to TRBJ2-1; D gene ambiguous. This CDR3 region has 11 residues. Germline V gives CDR1 DFQATT, CDR2 SNEGSKA (reference sequence). Deletions cut 0 bases from V and 14 bases from J, with 11 bases between. The CDR3 here is CSARDDWLKFF. Written as DNA, the CDR3 is TGCAGTGCTAGAGACGACTGGTTAAAGTTCTTC.

Ten or more counts support this clonotype. The chain is built from TRBV20-1 and TRBJ2-7, with 11 nucleotides matching TRBD2. Per the germline V gene, CDR1 is DFQATT and CDR2 is SNEGSKA (reference sequence). The CDR3 has 14 residues. V was pared by 1 base and J by 2 bases, with 1 base of the junction left unmatched. The CDR3: CSARVTSGAYEQYF. The CDR3 nucleotides are TGCAGTGCTAGAGTGACTAGCGGGGCCTACGAGCAGTACTTC.

This clonotype has ten or more counts. V gene TRBV2 combines with J gene TRBJ2-5, with D possibly TRBD1 on 6 matching bases. This CDR3 is 13 amino acids long. V was clipped by 1 base and J by 5 bases, with 8 bases between them. Germline CDR1 and CDR2: SNHLY and FYNNEI. CDR3 coding DNA: TGTGCCAGCAGTGAAGACAGGGCTGAGACCCAGTACTTC. This encodes CASSEDRAETQYF.

The chain couples TRBV3-1 to TRBJ2-1; D is uncertain. The germline V gene encodes CDR1 LGHDT and CDR2 YNNKEL (reference sequence). Trimming shortened V by 0 bases and J by 4 bases, and 10 bases separated the two germline ends. This CDR3 has 15 amino acids. The CDR3 bases are TGTGCCAGCAGCCAAGATGCCCAGGCATACAATGAGCAGTTCTTC. It translates to CASSQDAQAYNEQFF.

This clonotype was found a few times. The chain carries TRBV6-1 and TRBJ1-5, with no clear D. V was cut by 7 bases and J by 8 bases, with 21 bases left in between. Germline CDR1 and CDR2: MNHNS and SASEGT. There are 15 residues in the CDR3. CDR3 coding DNA: TGTGCCAGCAAGAGTATGCAGGAGGGCTTGGAGCCCCAGCATTTT. Translation gives CASKSMQEGLEPQHF.

The DNA of the CDR3 is TGTGCCAGCGGTCCCCCCTCTTGGGGGTTAAATGAGCAGTTCTTC. It is translated as CASGPPSWGLNEQFF. The V and J genes are TRBV12-3 or TRBV12-4 and TRBJ2-1; perhaps D is TRBD1 or TRBD2 (5 bases each). The V and J ends lost 8 bases and 7 bases respectively, with 21 bases between them. The CDR3 runs 15 residues.

This clonotype showed up just a few times. The chain combines TRBV7-8 with TRBJ2-6; D uncertain. The CDR3 runs to 16 residues. The V end lost 1 base, the J end lost 0 bases, and 7 bases lay between the germline ends. Germline CDR1 and CDR2: SGHVS and FQNEAQ. The CDR3 bases are TGTGCCAGCAGCTTAGAACAAGCCTCTGGGGCCAACGTCCTGACTTTC. This gives the protein CASSLEQASGANVLTF.

This clonotype was detected ten times or more. V gene TRBV12-3 or TRBV12-4 combines with J gene TRBJ2-7, with D tentatively TRBD1 (5 bases). Deletions cut 6 bases from V and 5 bases from J, with 8 bases between. CDR3 length equals 11 residues. CDR3 loop: CASSRAHEQYF. CDR3 bases: TGTGCCAGCAGCAGGGCCCACGAGCAGTACTTC.

The chain employs TRBV7-9 and TRBJ2-7; 7 positions agree with TRBD2. Germline V lookup: CDR1 SEHNR, CDR2 FQNEAQ (reference sequence). The CDR3 is made up of 15 amino acids. The J segment lost 1 base and the V segment lost 5 bases, leaving 8 bases of the junction unmatched. CDR3 DNA: TGTGCCAGCAGCCCGGGACTACAAGGATCCTACGAGCAGTACGTC. Protein: CASSPGLQGSYEQYV.

The chain has TRBV28 and TRBJ2-1; D is undetermined. Germline V lookup: CDR1 MDHEN, CDR2 SYDVKM. There are 12 residues in the CDR3. The V gene lost 7 bases and the J gene lost 7 bases, with 11 bases spanning the gap. The CDR3 is CASTNSRNEQFF. The CDR3 DNA follows: TGTGCCAGCACCAATAGCCGAAATGAGCAGTTCTTC.

The table lists this clonotype with many counts. This sequence joins TRBV28 and TRBJ1-5; D gene unclear. This CDR3 comprises 15 residues. CDR1 MDHEN and CDR2 SYDVKM come from the germline V gene. Trimming left V 5 bases short and J 0 bases short, with 11 bases between. The CDR3 sequence: CASSPLSASNQPQHF. The CDR3 DNA reads TGTGCCAGCAGTCCTCTATCGGCTAGCAATCAGCCCCAGCATTTT.

This clonotype has more than one count but fewer than ten. The J gene is TRBJ1-3, the V gene TRBV2, with D unresolved. This CDR3 has 15 amino acids. V was trimmed by 6 bases and J by 0 bases, leaving 12 bases between them. Per the germline V gene, CDR1 is SNHLY and CDR2 is FYNNEI. The CDR3, as DNA: TGTGCCAGCAGGGAGGACGCTAGCTCTGGAAACACCATATATTTT. As protein: CASREDASSGNTIYF. Combining the CDR3 with reference TRBV2 and TRBJ1-3 gives the whole variable domain EPEVTQTPSHQVTQMGQEVILRCVPISNHLYFYWYRQILGQKVEFLVSFYNNEISEKSEIFDDQFSVERPDGSNFTLKIRSTKLEDSAMYFCASREDASSGNTIYFGEGSWLTVV.

V and J are TRBV28 and TRBJ2-1, with 10 nucleotides matching TRBD2. The germline CDR1 and CDR2 sequences are MDHEN and SYDVKM. V was clipped by 4 bases and J by 12 bases; unmatched bases: 9. This CDR3 comprises 14 residues. The CDR3 DNA reads as TGTGCCAGCAGTTCCGCTAGCGGGAGTACAGGGCAGTTCTTC. Its translation: CASSSASGSTGQFF.

The V and J genes are TRBV12-3 or TRBV12-4 and TRBJ1-5; D ambiguous. The CDR3 contains 13 residues. Between the trimmed V and J ends, which lost 5 bases and 1 base, there was a span of 6 bases. CDR3 sequence reads: CASSPPSNQPQHF. DNA of the CDR3: TGTGCCAGCAGTCCCCCCAGCAATCAGCCCCAGCATTTT.

The sample holds many counts of this clonotype. The chain uses TRBV5-1 and TRBJ2-7; either TRBD1 or TRBD2 may supply D (6 bases each). This CDR3 comprises 15 residues. Trimming stripped 0 bases from V and 3 bases from J, with 13 bases between. Germline V gives CDR1 SGHRS, CDR2 YFSETQ. The CDR3 sequence is CASSLEGGSYYEQYV. The CDR3 region has the DNA TGCGCCAGCAGCTTGGAGGGGGGCAGTTACTACGAGCAGTACGTC.

This clonotype turned up a few times. This chain connects TRBV29-1 to TRBJ2-7; the match to TRBD1 covers 8 bases. CDR1 is SQVTM, CDR2 ANQGSEA, per germline. V was clipped by 2 bases and J by 4 bases; unmatched bases: 7. This CDR3 comprises 14 residues. CDR3 DNA sequence: TGCAGCGTTGAAAGGGGTCAGGGGGCTTACGAGCAGTACTTC. Amino acids: CSVERGQGAYEQYF.

A few counts support this clonotype. This sequence joins TRBV4-1 and TRBJ2-7; 10 bases fit TRBD1. Germline V lookup: CDR1 MGHRA, CDR2 YSYEKL. With V trimmed by 1 base and J by 1 base, 7 bases remained unmatched. There are 17 residues in the CDR3. In DNA, the CDR3 is TGCGCCAGCAGCCAAGCACCCAGACAGGGGGCGTCCTACGAGCAGTACTTC. Protein product: CASSQAPRQGASYEQYF.